The entry that follows covers one T cell receptor beta chain sequence. Its antigen target is currently unknown. A far more abundant clone sits one base away, making this likely a read error. Other DNA variants within this sample encode the same CDR3. The CDR3 has 17 amino acids, counting the end cysteine and phenylalanine. Only the CDR3 DNA stays, 51 bases, in frame from base 1. CDR1 GTSNPN and CDR2 SVGIG were looked up in the germline V gene (reference sequence). V lost 4 bases and J lost 4 bases; the stretch between them is 25 bases long. Using the deep immunoSEQ assay, multiplex PCR amplified TCR CDR3 regions from genomic DNA. Extracted genomic DNA from each cell subset was distributed evenly across all wells of several immunoSEQ 96-well plates, and each plate was treated as a replicate. For unsorted PBMC, around 300 ng genomic DNA, equal to about 29,000 T cell genomes, was loaded into each replicate PCR. Unsorted PBMC genomic DNA was sequenced across ten immunoSEQ deep assay plates. Purified libraries were measured with a Qubit 3.0 fluorometer, size-checked on a Bioanalyzer 2100, and measured again with the KAPA Library Quantification kit. A separate single-read 150-cycle Illumina NextSeq 550 flow cell was used to sequence each immunoSEQ 96-well plate. In the source study's methods: The immunoSEQ output contained only junctional sequences without quality scores, so filtering could not match that applied to full-length reads. To assign V/J genes and CDR3, sequences were annotated against IMGT germline references using PyIR, a Python wrapper for IgBLAST v1.9. Any read was removed if the V/J assignment was weak (E-value above 1e-6), the CDR3 was missing, or the read contained stop codons, out-of-frame junctions, or ambiguous translated residues. A V3J clonotype was defined by an identical inferred V gene, J gene, and CDR3 amino acid sequence. The percentage overlap between two repertoires was calculated by dividing the number of shared unique clonotypes by the size of the smaller repertoire. Richness of each repertoire was evaluated using RTK rarefaction, the Chao1 estimator, and Recon v2.1 estimates of unobserved clonotypes. TCRdb's version of the immuneACCESS table is confined to in-frame rearrangements and falls short of the full clone set. An unresolved V gene accounts for under half of the shortfall where checked; the remainder is of unknown origin. Clonal size and the V and J genes are those of that table, whereas D and trimming came from the DNA. In this sample the table shows hundreds of thousands of clones, 77% of which occur a single time. The ten largest clones add up to 12% of the sample.

The data derive from a study of shared clonotypes between healthy human individuals (TCRdb year 2020). Context from the whole study: The cohort included a few men and a couple of women between 18 and 49 years of age. Per donor, leukapheresis produced somewhere between about 0.85 and 9.5 billion PBMCs. To increase sequencing depth and limit assay-specific biases, TCR repertoire library preparation and sequencing were carried out by different laboratories using diverse techniques. To estimate repertoire size and how much clonotype sharing occurs between individuals, the study deeply sequenced the blood TCR repertoires of roughly 5 healthy adults.

The donors were healthy, HIV-negative adults who had no recently reported acute infections or vaccinations. Every donor was a Caucasian adult residing in Nashville, Tennessee, USA. For unsorted samples, approximately 84 million PBMCs were counted, and genomic DNA was extracted using the QIAamp DNA Blood Mini kit. Blood was collected by leukapheresis, and PBMCs were isolated by Ficoll-Histopaque density gradient centrifugation and then cryopreserved in liquid nitrogen vapor phase. General study outcomes and caveats: Sampling was limited to blood, and TCR repertoires in tissue likely differ from TCR repertoires in blood. Pairwise subsampling led to the expectation that sequencing depth would affect the degree of clonotype sharing among donors. Because the study included a small number of donors, the genetic and exposure-history diversity represented was limited.

This TCR was sampled from a woman aged 40 to 50 in good health. Some clones in this sample may be carry-over from other donors' samples. The rearrangement joined TRBV30 to TRBJ1-2, and TRBD1 may be the D gene, going by 5 matching bases. Sample: PBMCs. The CDR3 region reads CAWISPGTRGRGYGYTF. DNA sequence: TGTGCCTGGATCTCTCCGGGGACCAGAGGTCGGGGCTATGGCTACACCTTC.